This T cell receptor beta chain was captured by sequencing in a study of T cell responses to AZD1222 COVID-19 vaccine. Germline CDR1 is MRHNA and CDR2 is SNTAGT. The CDR3 is 14 residues long. V lost 8 bases, J lost 7 bases, and 15 bases lay in between. Profiled with immunoSEQ multiplex PCR; TCRdb holds only in-frame clones, not every one. The sample includes about 110,000 clones, about 92% of them seen just once. The chain is built from TRBV6-4 and TRBJ1-6; D remains ambiguous. Sequencing used peripheral blood, obtained 28 days after the second AZD1222 dose. The receptor's source is an adult who received the AZD1222 COVID-19 vaccine. The CDR3 reads CASAAAPGNSPLHF. The CDR3 nucleotides read TGTGCCAGCGCTGCCGCGCCGGGGAATTCACCCCTCCACTTT.